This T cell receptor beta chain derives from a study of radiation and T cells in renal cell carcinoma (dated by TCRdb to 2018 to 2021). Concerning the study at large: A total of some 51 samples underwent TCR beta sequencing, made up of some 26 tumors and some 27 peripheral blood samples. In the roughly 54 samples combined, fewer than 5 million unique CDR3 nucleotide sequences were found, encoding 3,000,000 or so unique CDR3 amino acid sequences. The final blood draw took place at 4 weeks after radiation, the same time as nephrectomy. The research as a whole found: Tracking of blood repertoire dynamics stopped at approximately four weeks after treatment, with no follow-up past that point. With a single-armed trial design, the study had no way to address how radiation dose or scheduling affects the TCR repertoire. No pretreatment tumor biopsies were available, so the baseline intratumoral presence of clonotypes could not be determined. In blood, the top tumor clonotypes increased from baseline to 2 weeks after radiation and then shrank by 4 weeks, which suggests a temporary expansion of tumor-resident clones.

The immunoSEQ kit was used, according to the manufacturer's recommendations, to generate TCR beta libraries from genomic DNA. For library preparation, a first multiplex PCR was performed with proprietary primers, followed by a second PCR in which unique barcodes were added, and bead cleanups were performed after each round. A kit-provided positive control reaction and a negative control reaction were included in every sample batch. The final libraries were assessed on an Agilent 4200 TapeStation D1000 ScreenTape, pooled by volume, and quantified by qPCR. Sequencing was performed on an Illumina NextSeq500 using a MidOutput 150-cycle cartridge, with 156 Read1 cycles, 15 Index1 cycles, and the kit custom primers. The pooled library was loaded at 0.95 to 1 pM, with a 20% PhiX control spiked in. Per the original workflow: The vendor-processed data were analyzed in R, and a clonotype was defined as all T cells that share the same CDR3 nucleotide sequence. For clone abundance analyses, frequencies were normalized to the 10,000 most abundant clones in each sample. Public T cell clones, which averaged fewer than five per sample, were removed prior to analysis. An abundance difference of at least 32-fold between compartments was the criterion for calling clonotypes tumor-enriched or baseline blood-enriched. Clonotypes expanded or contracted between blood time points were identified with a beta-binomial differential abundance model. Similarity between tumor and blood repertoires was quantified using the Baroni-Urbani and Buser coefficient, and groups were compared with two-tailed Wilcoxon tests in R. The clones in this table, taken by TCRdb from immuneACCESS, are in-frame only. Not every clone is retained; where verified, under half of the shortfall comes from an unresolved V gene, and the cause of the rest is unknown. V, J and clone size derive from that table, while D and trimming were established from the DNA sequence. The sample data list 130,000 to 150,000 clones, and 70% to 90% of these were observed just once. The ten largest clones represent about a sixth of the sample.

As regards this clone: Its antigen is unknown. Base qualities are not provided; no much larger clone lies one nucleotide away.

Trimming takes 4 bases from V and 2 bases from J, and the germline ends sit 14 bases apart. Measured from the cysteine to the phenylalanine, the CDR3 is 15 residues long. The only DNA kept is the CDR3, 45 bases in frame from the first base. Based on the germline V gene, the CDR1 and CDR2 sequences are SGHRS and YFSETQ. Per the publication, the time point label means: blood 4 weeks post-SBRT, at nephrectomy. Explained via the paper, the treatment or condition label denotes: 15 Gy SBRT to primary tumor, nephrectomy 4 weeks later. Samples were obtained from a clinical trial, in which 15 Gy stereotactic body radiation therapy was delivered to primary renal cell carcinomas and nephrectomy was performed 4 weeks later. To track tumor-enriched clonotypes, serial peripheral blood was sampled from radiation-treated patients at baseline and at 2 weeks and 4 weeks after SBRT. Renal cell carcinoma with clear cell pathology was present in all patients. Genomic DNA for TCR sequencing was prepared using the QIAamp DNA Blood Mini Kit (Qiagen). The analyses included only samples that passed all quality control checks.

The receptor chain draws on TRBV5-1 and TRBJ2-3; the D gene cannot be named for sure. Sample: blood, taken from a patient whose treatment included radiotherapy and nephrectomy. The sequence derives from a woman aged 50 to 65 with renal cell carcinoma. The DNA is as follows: TGCGCCAGCAGCCCCGCTGATTTCCTCACAGATACGCAGTATTTT. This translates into CASSPADFLTDTQYF.